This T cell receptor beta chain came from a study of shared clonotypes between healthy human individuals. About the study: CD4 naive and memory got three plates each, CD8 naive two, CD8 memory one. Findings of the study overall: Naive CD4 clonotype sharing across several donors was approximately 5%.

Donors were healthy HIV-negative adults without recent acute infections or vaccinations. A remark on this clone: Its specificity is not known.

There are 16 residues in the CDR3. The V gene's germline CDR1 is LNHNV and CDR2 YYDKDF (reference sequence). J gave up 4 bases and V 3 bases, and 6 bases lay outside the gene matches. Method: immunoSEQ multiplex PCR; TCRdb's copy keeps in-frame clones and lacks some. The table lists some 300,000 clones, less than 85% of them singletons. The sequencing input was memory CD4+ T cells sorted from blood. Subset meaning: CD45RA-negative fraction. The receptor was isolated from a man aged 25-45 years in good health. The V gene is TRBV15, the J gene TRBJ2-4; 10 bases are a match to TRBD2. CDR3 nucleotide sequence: TGTGCCACCAGCAGGGAAAGAGCGGGAGGGAAAAACATTCAGTACTTC. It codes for CATSRERAGGKNIQYF.